This T cell receptor (beta chain) was profiled in a study of Ad26.COV2.S vaccination and SARS-CoV-2 variants. The study, taken as a whole, reports: Vaccinated and placebo-treated recipients had similar non-spike TCR breadth.

Sample treatment: 19 received Ad26.COV2.S at low or high dose, single or two shots; 5 received placebo; per-sample allocation not given. Following the first vaccine or placebo injection, samples were taken on day 63. The donor's status was that of an adult aged 18-55 years in Boston. Ad26.COV2.S expressed prefusion-stabilized spike from the original Wuhan strain. The CDR3 length is 14 residues. The V gene lost 0 bases and the J gene lost 2 bases, with 10 bases spanning the gap. CDR1 GTSNPN and CDR2 SVGIG come from the germline V gene (reference sequence). TCRdb's copy holds only in-frame clones and misses some; the assay was immunoSEQ multiplex PCR. The sample has about 420,000 clones; 85% to 90% are singletons. Comment on this clone: As yet, its antigen is unknown. This same CDR3 is encoded by further DNA sequences in the sample.

The clonotype comes from a person aged 18 to 65 who received the Ad26.COV2.S COVID-19 vaccine or a placebo. The sample here was peripheral blood, taken in a trial of Ad26.COV2.S vaccine versus placebo. The chain carries TRBV30 and TRBJ1-2; D is undetermined. The CDR3: CAWSVLGRNYGYTF. CDR3 nucleotides: TGTGCCTGGAGTGTTCTAGGAAGAAACTATGGCTACACCTTC.